This T cell receptor (beta chain) was sequenced during a study of CD8+ T cells in alopecia areata. For the study at large: Skin-grafted roughly 7-11-week-old female C3H/HeJ mice received tissue from 6-12-month-old C3H/HeJ donors with spontaneous alopecia. Findings and limits, study-wide: Possibly because of HLA-related factors, TCR sharing was less clear across patients than in mice. Compared with normal scalp, lesional scalp had higher clonality and more expanded CD8+ clones.

CD4, CD8alpha, NKG2D, NKG2ACE and other markers were used to sort pooled cutaneous lymph node cells. RNA was isolated and reverse transcribed to cDNA, the sequencing template. Profiled with immunoSEQ multiplex PCR; TCRdb holds only in-frame clones, not every one. The sample includes 270,000 or so clones, none of them occurring once. Of note for this clone: Its target is unknown. Gene and germline names: mouse. The sequenced fragment ends 4 residues before the CDR3 boundary, so the rest is inferred from the germline J gene.

V lost 4 bases, J lost 4 bases, and 7 bases stayed unmatched. Germline V lookup: CDR1 FNHDT, CDR2 SITEND (reference sequence). The length of the CDR3 is 15 residues. The clonotype originates from a C3H/HeJ mouse with alopecia areata. For this mouse line, the MHC haplotype is H2-k. V gene TRBV19 combines with J gene TRBJ2-2; 7 bases fit TRBD1. Sequencing used CD4+ T cells sorted from a lymph node. The CDR3 region is CASSRQGGSTGQLYF. CDR3 DNA, as far as it was read: TGTGCCAGCAGTCGACAGGGAGGGAGCACCGGG.